Listed below are T cell receptor beta chains from one sample, sequenced in a study of identical twins. TCRdb processed the 5' RACE reads anew with MiXCR; each CDR3 protein has one entry. In the table there are hundreds of thousands of distinct CDR3 sequences, 5.5% to 6.5% of which are singletons. The source material was naive T cells sorted from blood. These receptors all stem from a man aged 18 to 29 in good health. The CDR3 runs from the conserved cysteine through the conserved F or W. The order of the fields is V gene, clone size, D gene, CDR3 length, J gene, CDR3 DNA, CDR3 protein. A D gene is named only where the DNA matches it firmly. Clone size, where shown, is once, few, many, or a class for clones that have expanded.

>TRBV9|few|NA|15|TRBJ1-5
TGTGCCAGCAGCGTAAGGAGGGAAAGGGATCAGCCCCAGCATTTT
CASSVRRERDQPQHF
>TRBV11-3|NA|TRBD2|17|TRBJ2-2
TGTGCCAGCAGCCCAAGACTAGCGGCGACGAACACCGGGGAGCTGTTTTTT
CASSPRLAATNTGELFF
>TRBV10-3|NA|TRBD1|15|TRBJ1-6
TGTGCCATCAGTTCGGGACAGGGATTGGGTTCACCCCTCCACTTT
CAISSGQGLGSPLHF
>TRBV2|few|TRBD2|17|TRBJ2-4
TGTGCCAGCAGTGAATTCGGGCTAGCGGGAGCCAAAAACATTCAGTACTTC
CASSEFGLAGAKNIQYF
>TRBV4-2|few|NA|14|TRBJ2-1
TGTGCCAGCAGCCAAGATAACCGGGAGAGTGAGCAGTTCTTC
CASSQDNRESEQFF
>TRBV5-1|many|NA|15|TRBJ2-3
TGTGCCAGCAGCTTAAGCGGAACTAGCACAGATACGCAGTATTTT
CASSLSGTSTDTQYF
>TRBV29-1|many|NA|12|TRBJ2-5
TGCAGCGTTGTAAACTTTCAAGAGACCCAGTACTTC
CSVVNFQETQYF
>TRBV20-1|NA|TRBD1|19|TRBJ2-7
TGCAGTGCTAGAGATCGAGTGACGTATACCGGGACAGGGGGGTACGAGCAGTACTTC
CSARDRVTYTGTGGYEQYF
>TRBV12-3/TRBV12-4|many|NA|13|TRBJ1-2
TGTGCCAGCACCTTACACCATAACTATGGCTACACCTTC
CASTLHHNYGYTF
>TRBV20-1|many|TRBD1|9|TRBJ2-5
TGCAGCGTACAGGGGGCCCAGTACTTC
CSVQGAQYF
>TRBV20-1|many|NA|11|TRBJ2-3
TGCAGTGCTAGAGAACAGGGACCGCAGTATTTT
CSAREQGPQYF
>TRBV12-3/TRBV12-4|many|NA|16|TRBJ2-1
TGTGCCAGCAGTCCCTACGGAGGCCCGGATCGCAATGAGCAGTTCTTC
CASSPYGGPDRNEQFF
>TRBV11-1|NA|NA|14|TRBJ2-3
TGTGCCAGCAGCCCGGGGGTCCAGGGAGATACGCAGTATTTT
CASSPGVQGDTQYF
>TRBV7-8|many|NA|15|TRBJ2-1
TGTGCCAGCAGCACCCGGGTAGCGGTCTACAATGAGCAGTTCTTC
CASSTRVAVYNEQFF
>TRBV6-5|many|NA|12|TRBJ2-1
TGTGCCAGCAAGAAACCAGGGAATGAGCAGTTCTTC
CASKKPGNEQFF
>TRBV7-9|NA|TRBD1|17|TRBJ2-3
TGTGCCAGCAGCTTACAACCGGACAGGTGGGGCACAGATACGCAGTATTTT
CASSLQPDRWGTDTQYF
>TRBV6-5|many|TRBD2|12|TRBJ2-1
TGTGCCAGCAGGCCCCTAGCGGGAGGGCCTTTCTTC
CASRPLAGGPFF
>TRBV5-1|many|NA|16|TRBJ2-3
TGCGCCAGCAGCTTGGCCGGAGGGGGCGGCACAGATACGCAGTATTTT
CASSLAGGGGTDTQYF
>TRBV10-3|many|NA|12|TRBJ2-5
TGTGCCATCAGAACCGGAAAAGAGACCCAGTACTTC
CAIRTGKETQYF
>TRBV7-8|NA|TRBD2|19|TRBJ2-2
TGTGCCAGCAGCTCCCAGACTAGCGGGAGATTGAAGAACACCGGGGAGCTGTTTTTT
CASSSQTSGRLKNTGELFF
>TRBV4-2|few|TRBD1|17|TRBJ1-4
TGTGCCAGCAGCCAATCGTACAGGGGAGGAACTAATGAAAAACTGTTTTTT
CASSQSYRGGTNEKLFF
>TRBV7-2|few|TRBD1|14|TRBJ2-7
TGTGCCAGCACCTTGGGACAGGGGTCTAGGGAGCAGTACTTC
CASTLGQGSREQYF
>TRBV24-1|few|NA|14|TRBJ1-5
TGTGCCACCAGTGCCCAAGGGGGGACTCAGCCCCAGCATTTT
CATSAQGGTQPQHF
>TRBV30|NA|TRBD1|13|TRBJ1-4
TGTGCCTGGAGCGCAGGGGGGAATGAAAAACTGTTTTTT
CAWSAGGNEKLFF
>TRBV7-2|many|NA|14|TRBJ2-5
TGTGCCAGCAGCTTAGCTAGCGCTACCGAGACCCAGTACTTC
CASSLASATETQYF
>TRBV29-1|many|TRBD2|16|TRBJ2-1
TGCAGCGTTGAAGGGGGGAGCGGGGGAGATTACAATGAGCAGTTCTTC
CSVEGGSGGDYNEQFF
>TRBV7-2|many|TRBD1|15|TRBJ1-1
TGTGCCAGCAGCCCCACAGGGGCGGTGAACACTGAAGCTTTCTTT
CASSPTGAVNTEAFF
>TRBV7-8|few|NA|13|TRBJ1-1
TGTGCCAGCAGCCCCAATTTTTTGGGGGCGGCTTTCTTT
CASSPNFLGAAFF
>TRBV20-1|many|TRBD1|14|TRBJ2-5
TGCAGTGCTAGAAAGACAGGGGGTTTAGAGACCCAGTACTTC
CSARKTGGLETQYF
>TRBV20-1|many|NA|14|TRBJ2-1
TGCAGTGCCCCGGGGGAGAAGTCCTACAATGAGCAGTTCTTC
CSAPGEKSYNEQFF
>TRBV20-1|NA|NA|14|TRBJ2-1
TGCAGTGCTGGGGCAAGGTCAGTCTACAATGAGCAGTTCTTC
CSAGARSVYNEQFF
>TRBV24-1|NA|TRBD1|15|TRBJ1-2
TGTGCCACCAGTGAGTCCGGGACAGACCACTGGGGCTACACCTTC
CATSESGTDHWGYTF
>TRBV27|few|TRBD1|17|TRBJ1-5
TGTGCCAGCAGTAGCAACCCCGGGACAGGGGGCAATCAGCCCCAGCATTTT
CASSSNPGTGGNQPQHF
>TRBV5-1|few|NA|15|TRBJ1-2
TGCGCCAGCAGCTTGGAGCCCAGGGAGGAAGATGGCTACACCTTC
CASSLEPREEDGYTF
>TRBV29-1|NA|NA|15|TRBJ2-6
TGCAGCGTGGGCGGGGCCCAAGCTGGGGCCAACGTCCTGACTTTC
CSVGGAQAGANVLTF
>TRBV5-1|few|NA|16|TRBJ2-3
TGCGCCAGCAGCAGGCGCGCAGAAGCCCTCACAGATACGCAGTATTTT
CASSRRAEALTDTQYF
>TRBV20-1|many|TRBD2|15|TRBJ2-1
TGCAGTGCTGAACCACCGGGACTAGCTTACAATGAGCAGTTCTTC
CSAEPPGLAYNEQFF
>TRBV12-3/TRBV12-4|many|NA|19|TRBJ2-6
TGTGCCAGCAGTCCAAGGGGAGGGGGCGCATTCTCTGGGGCCAACGTCCTGACTTTC
CASSPRGGGAFSGANVLTF
>TRBV6-2/TRBV6-3|NA|NA|14|TRBJ1-2
TGTGCCAGCAGCCCGGGACTCTTCAACCATGGCTACACCTTC
CASSPGLFNHGYTF
>TRBV24-1|many|TRBD2|14|TRBJ2-1
TGTGCCACCAGTGTTAGCGGGAGTATGAATGAGCAGTTCTTC
CATSVSGSMNEQFF
>TRBV29-1|NA|NA|13|TRBJ2-7
TGCAGCGTTGATGGGAACGGCCCCTACGAGCAGTACTTC
CSVDGNGPYEQYF
>TRBV20-1|few|TRBD1|13|TRBJ2-1
TGCAGTGCTGAGGGACAGCGAGGGAATGAGCAGTTCTTC
CSAEGQRGNEQFF
>TRBV11-2|NA|NA|14|TRBJ2-6
TGTGCCAGCAGCCCGGCGGGTGGGGCCAACGTCCTGACTTTC
CASSPAGGANVLTF
>TRBV12-3/TRBV12-4|NA|NA|11|TRBJ1-1
TGTGCCAGCTCGGGATTTACGGTAGCTTTCTTT
CASSGFTVAFF
>TRBV5-1|few|NA|15|TRBJ2-1
TGCGCCAGCAGCCGCGGACAGTTCTCCTACAATGAGCAGTTCTTC
CASSRGQFSYNEQFF
>TRBV6-5|few|NA|14|TRBJ1-4
TGTGCCAGCAGTTACTCGCCAGGGAACGAAAAACTGTTTTTT
CASSYSPGNEKLFF
>TRBV12-3/TRBV12-4|many|NA|12|TRBJ1-5
TGTGCCAGCAGTCCTATCCCGCAGCCCCAGCATTTT
CASSPIPQPQHF
>TRBV30|few|TRBD2|14|TRBJ2-7
TGTGCCTGGAGTGTACTAGCGGGACCCTACGAGCAGTACTTC
CAWSVLAGPYEQYF
>TRBV7-2|many|NA|16|TRBJ2-1
TGTGCCAGCAGCTTAGCGTTTCGCTACTCCTACAATGAGCAGTTCTTC
CASSLAFRYSYNEQFF
>TRBV27|many|TRBD1|18|TRBJ2-5
TGTGCCAGCAGTTTTACCCTCCGACAGGGGGCGATTAAGAAGACCCAGTACTTC
CASSFTLRQGAIKKTQYF
>TRBV5-1|many|NA|13|TRBJ2-1
TGCGCCAGCAGCTTTGGGTTACGCAATGAGCAGTTCTTC
CASSFGLRNEQFF
>TRBV9|many|TRBD2|16|TRBJ2-1
TGTGCCAGCAGCCCCCGGACTAGCGGGCGCCACAATGAGCAGTTCTTC
CASSPRTSGRHNEQFF
>TRBV20-1|many|NA|12|TRBJ2-7
TGCAGTGCTAGAGGGCCAGGTGGCGAGCAGTACTTC
CSARGPGGEQYF
>TRBV4-1|few|NA|19|TRBJ1-5
TGCGCCAGCAGCCTCTCGAGCGTAAAAGGGGGATATAGCAATCAGCCCCAGCATTTT
CASSLSSVKGGYSNQPQHF
>TRBV4-2|many|NA|11|TRBJ1-1
TGTGCCAGCAGCGTTGACAGAGAAGCTTTCTTT
CASSVDREAFF